This T cell receptor beta chain was obtained from a study of OX40 agonist ivuxolimab in advanced cancers. About the investigation overall: The costimulatory receptor OX40 (CD134) was targeted by ivuxolimab, a fully human IgG2 agonistic monoclonal antibody. Intravenous ivuxolimab was administered to patients every 2 weeks at six dose levels: 0.01, 0.1, 0.3, 1.5, 3 and 10 mg/kg. Among the roughly 50 dose-escalation patients, some 20 had hepatocellular carcinoma, around 15 melanoma, 9 renal cell carcinoma and 9 head and neck cancer. The dose-escalation cohort was roughly 87% male with a mean age of approximately 60 years, ranging from about 23 to 85. Prior anti-PD-1, anti-PD-L1 or anti-CTLA-4 therapy was permitted, and checkpoint inhibitors had been received by around 40% of dose-escalation patients. Partial responses occurred in three dose-escalation patients, of whom one had hepatocellular carcinoma and two had cutaneous melanoma. Peripheral TCRbeta sequencing aimed to test whether ivuxolimab altered TCR sequence diversity and caused clonal T-cell expansion. The paper reports the monotherapy dose-escalation portion (N ≈ 50 patients) of the phase I ivuxolimab trial. General findings and caveats noted by the study authors: Low levels of normalized T-cell clonal expansion were also seen in some patients who did not respond. At doses from 0.1 to 3.0 mg/kg, clonal expansion was seen in both CD4+ and CD8+ blood T cells between baseline and week 6. After ivuxolimab, expanded clones were on average more numerous among CD8+ T cells than among CD4+ T cells. In the 0.1-3.0 mg/kg groups, partial responders had among the lowest normalized peripheral clonal expansion, particularly in CD8+ T cells. Antigen specificity was not determined for the clonally expanded peripheral T cells.

The trial excluded patients who had a history of autoimmune disease or were on systemic immunosuppression. Peripheral blood for TCR sequencing was collected from all dose cohorts at baseline, on cycle 4 day 1, and on cycle 7 day 1. The samples were taken from a phase I, first-in-human, multicenter, open-label dose-escalation trial of ivuxolimab. The trial enrolled adults with locally advanced or metastatic head and neck squamous cell, hepatocellular, melanoma or renal cell carcinoma. CD4+ and CD8+ T cells were sorted separately from peripheral blood before TCR sequencing. The CDR3 starts with the cysteine, ends with the phenylalanine, and has 12 residues. CDR3 DNA is the only sequence kept; it has 36 bases, read in frame from the first base. Per the germline V gene, MDHEN is the CDR1 and SYDVKM is the CDR2. Relative to germline, V is 6 bases shorter and J is 5 bases shorter, with 10 bases between their ends.

This clone showed up just a few times. The target of this receptor is not known. No qualities accompany the bases; no much larger clone lies one base away. Genomic DNA was isolated from the sorted cells so that the TCRbeta CDR3 region could be sequenced. TCRbeta CDR3 regions were sequenced using the immunoSEQ Assay. Entries here come from immuneACCESS through TCRdb and include only in-frame sequences with V and J called. Some clones fail to appear in such tables; in the studies checked, an unresolved V gene covers under half of the shortfall, and the cause of the remainder is unknown. This sample comprises about 79,000 clones, 70% to 85% of them detected only once. Jointly, the top ten make up roughly 0.53% of the sample.

This TCR was recovered from an adult with an advanced solid tumor such as melanoma, head and neck, liver or kidney cancer. The chain joins TRBV28 to TRBJ1-1, with no confident D gene call. The starting material was CD4+ or CD8+ T cells sorted from blood, obtained in a trial of the OX40 agonist ivuxolimab. The CDR3 in this case is CASRIYRTEAFF. The DNA reads TGTGCCAGCAGGATTTATAGGACTGAAGCTTTCTTT.